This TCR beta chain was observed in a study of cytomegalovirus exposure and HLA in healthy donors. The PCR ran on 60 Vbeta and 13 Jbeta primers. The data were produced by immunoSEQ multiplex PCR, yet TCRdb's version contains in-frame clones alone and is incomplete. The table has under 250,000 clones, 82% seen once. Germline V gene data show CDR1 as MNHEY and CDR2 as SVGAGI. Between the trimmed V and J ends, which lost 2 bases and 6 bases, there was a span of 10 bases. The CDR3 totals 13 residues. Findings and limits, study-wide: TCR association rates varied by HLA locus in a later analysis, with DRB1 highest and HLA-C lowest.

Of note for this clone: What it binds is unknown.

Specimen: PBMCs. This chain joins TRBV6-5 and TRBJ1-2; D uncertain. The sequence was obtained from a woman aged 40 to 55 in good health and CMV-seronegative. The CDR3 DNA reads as TGTGCCAGCAGTTACGAGGGTGTTCATGGCTACACCTTC. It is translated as CASSYEGVHGYTF.